The 26 T cell receptor beta chains below were found in one sample sequenced in a study of immune evolution from preneoplasia to lung adenocarcinoma (dated by TCRdb to the early 2020s). The method was the immunoSEQ multiplex PCR assay. Entries here come from immuneACCESS through TCRdb and include only in-frame sequences with V and J called. Some clones fail to appear in such tables; in the studies checked, an unresolved V gene covers under half of the shortfall, and the cause of the remainder is unknown. Across this sample there are approximately 26,000 clones, with approximately 69% seen only once. Together, the top ten hold roughly 6% of the sample. The specimen was FFPE invasive lung adenocarcinoma tissue. The sample's cell subset or site label, in plain terms: frankly invasive lung adenocarcinoma (ADC). The receptors here all came from a person aged 55 to 75 with invasive lung adenocarcinoma. Some clones in this sample may be carry-over from other donors' samples.

The V and J genes are TRBV7-2 and TRBJ2-4; D perhaps matches TRBD1 (6 bases). Germline lookup yields CDR1 SGHTA and CDR2 FQGNSA. The CDR3 runs 14 residues. V shed 8 bases and J shed 6 bases, with 17 bases lying between them. The CDR3 protein is CASGTGQKGNIQYF. Here the CDR3 DNA reads TGTGCCAGCGGTACTGGACAGAAAGGAAACATTCAGTACTTC.

This chain joins TRBV25-1 and TRBJ2-1; 9 bases map to TRBD1. The CDR3 covers 16 residues. Germline CDR1 reads MGHDK; CDR2 reads SYGVNS. J was trimmed by 9 bases and V by 3 bases; bases with no gene match: 12. The CDR3 coding sequence is TGTGCCAGCAGTGACTCAGGGACAGGGTGGTTTGGTGAGCAGTTCTTC. It codes for CASSDSGTGWFGEQFF. Full variable domain (remainder filled in from reference TRBV25-1 and TRBJ2-1): EADIYQTPRYLVIGTGKKITLECSQTMGHDKMYWYQQDPGMELHLIHYSYGVNSTEKGDLSSESTVSRIRTEHFPLTLESARPSHTSQYLCASSDSGTGWFGEQFFGPGTRLTVL.

The chain is built from TRBV7-6 and TRBJ2-5; D is unclear. Germline V gene data show CDR1 as SGHVS and CDR2 as FNYEAQ. The CDR3 spans 11 residues. The V and J ends lost 4 bases and 4 bases respectively, with 4 bases between them. The CDR3 reads CASSSGETQYF. The CDR3, as DNA: TGTGCCAGCAGCTCAGGAGAGACCCAGTACTTC.

J is TRBJ1-2 and V is TRBV9, with a weak D call TRBD1 (6 bases). The CDR3 totals 16 residues. V shed 3 bases and J shed 0 bases, with 15 bases lying between them. Per germline, CDR1 SGDLS and CDR2 YYNGEE. The CDR3 coding sequence is TGTGCCAGCAGCGGGACCGTGGGGACATCTAACTATGGCTACACCTTC. Its translation is CASSGTVGTSNYGYTF. The complete variable domain, with remaining parts taken from reference TRBV9 and TRBJ1-2, reads DSGVTQTPKHLITATGQRVTLRCSPRSGDLSVYWYQQSLDQGLQFLIQYYNGEERAKGNILERFSAQQFPDLHSELNLSSLELGDSALYFCASSGTVGTSNYGYTFGSGTRLTVV.

The V gene is TRBV11-1, the J gene TRBJ2-2; the match to TRBD2 covers 10 bases. The CDR3 covers 15 residues. J lost 9 bases, V lost 1 base, and 5 bases had no gene match. Germline CDR1 and CDR2: SGHAT and FQDESV (reference sequence). CDR3 sequence: CASSLVSSGSRELFF. In DNA, the CDR3 is TGTGCCAGCAGCTTAGTGTCTAGCGGGAGCCGGGAGCTGTTTTTT.

The chain couples TRBV28 to TRBJ2-1; 14 positions match TRBD2. CDR1 is MDHEN and CDR2 is SYDVKM in the germline V gene. V shed 4 bases, J shed 6 bases, and the junction held 5 bases outside the gene matches. This CDR3 spans 16 amino acids. The CDR3 DNA reads as TGTGCCAGCAGTTCCGCGACTAGCGGGAGGGCCAATGAGCAGTTCTTC. Translated: CASSSATSGRANEQFF. Variable domain in full (rest from reference TRBV28 and TRBJ2-1): DVKVTQSSRYLVKRTGEKVFLECVQDMDHENMFWYRQDPGLGLRLIYFSYDVKMKEKGDIPEGYSVSREKKERFSLILESASTNQTSMYLCASSSATSGRANEQFFGPGTRLTVL.

The chain uses TRBV7-9 and TRBJ2-1; 10 nucleotides align to TRBD2. V was pared by 1 base and J by 8 bases, with 5 bases of the junction left unmatched. Germline V lookup: CDR1 SEHNR, CDR2 FQNEAQ (reference sequence). CDR3 length: 15 residues. The CDR3 spells CASSLGSGRADEQFF. CDR3 DNA: TGTGCCAGCAGCTTAGGAAGCGGGAGGGCTGATGAGCAGTTCTTC.

V gene TRBV9 combines with J gene TRBJ2-5; a weak D match, TRBD1 (5 bases). The CDR3 covers 12 residues. The V end lost 4 bases, the J end lost 1 base, and 5 bases lay between the germline ends. CDR1 is SGDLS, CDR2 YYNGEE, per germline. CDR3 bases: TGTGCCAGCAGCAGGGGCCAAGAGACCCAGTACTTC. It encodes CASSRGQETQYF.

The chain employs TRBV10-2 and TRBJ1-1; D ambiguous. Germline assignment: CDR1 WSHSY and CDR2 SAAADI. This CDR3 region has 13 residues. Between the trimmed V and J ends, which lost 5 bases and 0 bases, there was a span of 7 bases. CDR3 nucleotides: TGCGCCAGCAGTTCTCAGATGAACACTGAAGCTTTCTTT. Amino acid sequence: CASSSQMNTEAFF.

V is TRBV11-2 and J is TRBJ2-7, with TRBD2 matching 9 bases. CDR3 length: 14 residues. Germline V gene lookup returns CDR1 SGHAT and CDR2 FQNNGV. The V gene end was trimmed by 2 bases and the J gene end by 2 bases; junction bases not matched to a gene: 1. The CDR3 bases are TGTGCCAGCAGCTTACAGCGGGGGGCCTACGAGCAGTACTTC. Protein product: CASSLQRGAYEQYF.

This clone was detected once. This chain uses TRBV5-4 with TRBJ2-7; 11 bases fit TRBD2. After removal of 4 bases from V and 2 bases from J, the junction contained 5 bases not matched to a gene. Germline CDR1 SGHNT, CDR2 YYREEE (reference sequence). The CDR3 loop spans 15 amino acids. The CDR3 coding sequence is TGTGCCAGCAGCCCTGAACTAGCGGGAGCCTACGAGCAGTACTTC. This gives the protein CASSPELAGAYEQYF.

This clone was seen a single time. The J gene is TRBJ2-3, the V gene TRBV11-3; D could derive from TRBD1 or TRBD2 (6 bases each). CDR1 is SGHNT and CDR2 is YENEEA in the germline V gene. V lost 8 bases to trimming and J lost 1 base, with 19 bases between them. The CDR3 sequence is 16 residues long. Here the CDR3 reads CASSTPTGGGTDTQYF. In nucleotides, the CDR3 is TGTGCCAGCTCTACCCCGACAGGAGGGGGCACAGATACGCAGTATTTT. Filled out from reference TRBV11-3 and TRBJ2-3, the complete variable domain reads EAGVVQSPRYKIIEKKQPVAFWCNPISGHNTLYWYLQNLGQGPELLIRYENEEAVDDSQLPKDRFSAERLKGVDSTLKIQPAELGDSAVYLCASSTPTGGGTDTQYFGPGTRLTVL.

Here the CDR3 reads CASGRLDTDTQYF. The CDR3 DNA reads as TGTGCCAGCGGACGTTTAGACACAGATACGCAGTATTTT. The chain carries TRBV11-2 and TRBJ2-3, with no clear D. The CDR3 has 13 residues. V was trimmed by 8 bases and J by 2 bases, leaving 11 bases between them. Germline loops: CDR1 SGHAT, CDR2 FQNNGV.

The chain joins TRBV6-5 to TRBJ1-2; 7 bases are a match to TRBD1. The germline gives CDR1 MNHEY, CDR2 SVGAGI. Trimming at V came to 5 bases and at J to 0 bases, leaving 6 bases not matched to a gene. The CDR3 length is 15 residues. CDR3 in DNA: TGTGCCAGCAGTCCGCAGGGGGGACCTAACTATGGCTACACCTTC. Translated: CASSPQGGPNYGYTF.

This clone turned up a few times. CDR3 in DNA: TGTGCCAGCAGCGTCGTTGGGACAGGGGGCGAGCAGTACTTC. Amino acid sequence: CASSVVGTGGEQYF. The gene calls are TRBV11-2 and TRBJ2-7; 11 nucleotides match TRBD1. Trimming took 5 bases from V and 6 from J; bases not matched to a gene: 6. Germline CDR1 SGHAT, CDR2 FQNNGV. This CDR3 is 14 amino acids long. The variable domain in full, completed from reference TRBV11-2 and TRBJ2-7, reads EAGVAQSPRYKIIEKRQSVAFWCNPISGHATLYWYQQILGQGPKLLIQFQNNGVVDDSQLPKDRFSAERLKGVDSTLKIQPAKLEDSAVYLCASSVVGTGGEQYFGPGTRLTVT.

This clone occurred once. J is TRBJ2-2 and V is TRBV7-2; 9 bases agree with TRBD1. The CDR3 has 16 amino acids. Germline-derived CDR1 and CDR2 are SGHTA and FQGNSA. Germline trimming cut 1 base from V and 3 bases from J; bases unmatched to any gene: 3. The CDR3 DNA reads TGTGCCAGCAGCTTAGGGGACAGGGCCCACACCGGGGAGCTGTTTTTT. Translation: CASSLGDRAHTGELFF.

J is TRBJ1-2 and V is TRBV7-9; a weak D match, TRBD1 (6 bases). Germline loops: CDR1 SEHNR, CDR2 FQNEAQ (reference sequence). Trimming left V 6 bases short and J 4 bases short, with 9 bases between. The CDR3 has 12 amino acids. The CDR3 loop reads CASRDSFYGYTF. The CDR3 DNA reads as TGTGCCAGCAGGGACAGTTTCTATGGCTACACCTTC.

V gene TRBV5-1 combines with J gene TRBJ2-5, with D maybe TRBD2 (6 bases). The CDR3 consists of 16 residues. Trimming cost V 0 bases and J 1 base, with 13 bases left between them. Germline CDR1 is SGHRS and CDR2 is YFSETQ. The CDR3 DNA sequence: TGCGCCAGCAGCTTGGGGGAGCGGGCGGGCCAAGAGACCCAGTACTTC. Translation: CASSLGERAGQETQYF.

V and J are TRBV10-3 and TRBJ1-5; D remains unclear. The germline V gene encodes CDR1 ENHRY and CDR2 SYGVKD. Trimming removed 3 bases at V and 0 bases at J, with 0 bases between. The CDR3 has 12 residues. The CDR3 DNA sequence: TGTGCCATCAGTGATAGCAATCAGCCCCAGCATTTT. This gives the protein CAISDSNQPQHF.

The rearrangement links TRBV30 to TRBJ2-3; D is tentatively TRBD1 or TRBD2 (5 bases each). The CDR3 spans 14 residues. Germline CDR1 is GTSNPN and CDR2 is SVGIG (reference sequence). Trimming left V 3 bases short and J 2 bases short, with 12 bases between. The CDR3 is CAWRPGPTTDTQYF. The CDR3 bases are TGTGCCTGGAGGCCGGGACCTACCACAGATACGCAGTATTTT.

DNA for the CDR3: TGTGCCAGCAGCGTAGGGGACAGGGACTACGAGCAGTACTTC. Residues: CASSVGDRDYEQYF. The V call is TRBV9, the J call TRBJ2-7; 9 bases are a match to TRBD1. Germline CDR1 reads SGDLS; CDR2 reads YYNGEE. The CDR3 loop spans 14 amino acids. V trimming: 0 bases; J trimming: 3 bases; junction bases outside the gene matches: 1. Full variable domain (outside the CDR3, taken from reference TRBV9 and TRBJ2-7): DSGVTQTPKHLITATGQRVTLRCSPRSGDLSVYWYQQSLDQGLQFLIQYYNGEERAKGNILERFSAQQFPDLHSELNLSSLELGDSALYFCASSVGDRDYEQYFGPGTRLTVT.

The J gene is TRBJ2-2, the V gene TRBV5-1; 10 nucleotides align to TRBD2. This CDR3 is built from 16 residues. The trim removed 4 bases at V and 4 bases at J, leaving 7 bases unmatched. Germline V gives CDR1 SGHRS, CDR2 YFSETQ. DNA for the CDR3: TGCGCCAGCAGCCCCCTAGCGGGAGCCGGCACCGGGGAGCTGTTTTTT. Amino acid sequence: CASSPLAGAGTGELFF.

In its sample, this clone was seen a few times. The chain has TRBV4-1 and TRBJ2-7; TRBD1 is a possible D gene (6 bases). This CDR3 region has 16 residues. The V and J ends lost 4 bases and 6 bases respectively, with 22 bases between them. The germline V gene has CDR1 MGHRA and CDR2 YSYEKL. CDR3 DNA: TGCGCCAGCAGCCCCGGACAGATTTTAAGGGGTGGCGAGCAGTACTTC. The encoded protein is CASSPGQILRGGEQYF.

The V gene is TRBV28, the J gene TRBJ2-3, with a weak D call TRBD2 (6 bases). The V gene lost 2 bases and the J gene lost 4 bases, with 13 bases spanning the gap. CDR1 is MDHEN and CDR2 is SYDVKM in the germline V gene. The CDR3 totals 15 residues. The CDR3 region is CASSLITGVSDTQYF. CDR3 DNA sequence: TGTGCCAGCAGTTTAATAACGGGAGTCTCAGATACGCAGTATTTT.

The chain couples TRBV7-2 to TRBJ2-3; 7 bases agree with TRBD2. J gave up 14 bases and V 4 bases, and 9 bases lay outside the gene matches. Germline V lookup: CDR1 SGHTA, CDR2 FQGNSA. This CDR3 spans 12 amino acids. CDR3 residues: CASSSPGTTVYF. Written as DNA, the CDR3 is TGTGCCAGCAGCTCTCCGGGGACTACTGTGTATTTT.

The chain joins TRBV6-4 to TRBJ1-1, with a possible D match to TRBD1 (5 bases). Deletions cut 3 bases from V and 1 base from J, with 9 bases between. This CDR3 region has 14 residues. Germline V gene lookup returns CDR1 MRHNA and CDR2 SNTAGT. As DNA, the CDR3 is TGTGCCAGCAGTGAAAGGGGTGAGAACACTGAAGCTTTCTTT. It encodes CASSERGENTEAFF.